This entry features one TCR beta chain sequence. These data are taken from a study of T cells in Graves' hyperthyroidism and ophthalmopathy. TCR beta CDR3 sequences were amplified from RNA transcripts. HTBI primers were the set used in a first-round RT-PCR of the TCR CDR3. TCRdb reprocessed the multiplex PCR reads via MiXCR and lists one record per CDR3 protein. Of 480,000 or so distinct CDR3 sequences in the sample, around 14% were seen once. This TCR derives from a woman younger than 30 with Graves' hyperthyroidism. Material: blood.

CDR3 protein: CSALGLAGVQFF. DNA of the CDR3: TGCAGTGCTCTGGGACTAGCGGGAGTGCAGTTCTTC. The rearrangement uses TRBV20-1 and TRBJ2-1; 14 bases fit TRBD2. The J segment lost 12 bases and the V segment lost 5 bases, leaving 3 bases of the junction unmatched. The CDR3 length is 12 residues. Germline V lookup: CDR1 DFQATT, CDR2 SNEGSKA (reference sequence).